A selection of T cell receptor beta chains follows, all from one sample in a study of T cell repertoires in cytomegalovirus infection. TCRdb re-derived calls from the reads in MiXCR, one entry per CDR3 protein. Seen here are approximately 310,000 distinct CDR3 sequences, about 25% observed once, and the top ten hold 10% to 15%. Which antigens these TCRs recognize remains unknown. The starting material was cultured PBMCs, obtained from culture after CMV antigen stimulation. Receptors originate from a human donor in good health (CMV status not recorded). Some clones in this sample may be carry-over from other donors' samples. The CDR3 runs from the conserved cysteine through the conserved F or W. Each record gives: clone size, V gene, D gene, J gene, CDR3 protein, CDR3 DNA. The D gene is left open where the match is weak. Some rows mark clone size as missing; the rest say once, few, many or name a class of expanded clone.

abundance: -; v_gene: TRBV7-6; d_gene: -; j_gene: TRBJ1-6; CDR3aa: CASSLNSDNSPLHF; CDR3nt: TGTGCCAGCAGCTTAAACAGTGATAATTCACCCCTCCACTTT
abundance: few; v_gene: TRBV20-1; d_gene: TRBD2; j_gene: TRBJ2-1; CDR3aa: CSATGTSVEYSYNEQFF; CDR3nt: TGCAGTGCCACCGGGACTAGCGTAGAATACTCCTACAATGAGCAGTTCTTC
abundance: -; v_gene: TRBV27; d_gene: -; j_gene: TRBJ2-1; CDR3aa: CASSSLRLASDMNEQFF; CDR3nt: TGTGCCAGCAGTTCCCTACGCCTCGCTTCGGATATGAATGAGCAGTTCTTC
abundance: many; v_gene: TRBV7-8; d_gene: TRBD1; j_gene: TRBJ2-2; CDR3aa: CASSPRQGANTGELFF; CDR3nt: TGTGCCAGCAGCCCGCGCCAGGGGGCGAACACCGGGGAGCTGTTTTTT
abundance: -; v_gene: TRBV18; d_gene: TRBD1; j_gene: TRBJ1-1; CDR3aa: CASSPSLDQGGTEAFF; CDR3nt: TGTGCCAGCTCACCCAGCCTAGACCAGGGGGGGACTGAAGCTTTCTTT
abundance: few; v_gene: TRBV11-2; d_gene: TRBD1; j_gene: TRBJ2-5; CDR3aa: CASSFFPEINRDRGQETQYF; CDR3nt: TGTGCCAGCAGCTTCTTTCCGGAAATAAACCGGGACAGGGGGCAGGAGACCCAGTACTTC
abundance: -; v_gene: TRBV28; d_gene: -; j_gene: TRBJ2-2; CDR3aa: CASSPVVRGANTGELFF; CDR3nt: TGTGCCAGCAGTCCAGTAGTTCGGGGGGCAAACACCGGGGAGCTGTTTTTT
abundance: -; v_gene: TRBV20-1; d_gene: TRBD2; j_gene: TRBJ2-1; CDR3aa: CSATGRSIYNEQFF; CDR3nt: TGCAGTGCTACCGGGAGGTCAATCTACAATGAGCAGTTCTTC
abundance: once; v_gene: TRBV20-1; d_gene: -; j_gene: TRBJ1-2; CDR3aa: CSAELPRRPLGPNYGYTF; CDR3nt: TGCAGTGCGGAACTACCCCGACGGCCCCTGGGGCCTAACTATGGCTACACCTTC
abundance: -; v_gene: TRBV4-1; d_gene: TRBD2; j_gene: TRBJ2-1; CDR3aa: CASSQDTGRADEQFF; CDR3nt: TGCGCCAGCAGCCAAGATACCGGGAGGGCCGATGAGCAGTTCTTC
abundance: few; v_gene: TRBV6-2/TRBV6-3; d_gene: -; j_gene: TRBJ1-4; CDR3aa: CASRTRNRDEKLFF; CDR3nt: TGTGCCAGCAGAACCCGGAACAGGGATGAAAAACTGTTTTTT
abundance: few; v_gene: TRBV12-3/TRBV12-4; d_gene: TRBD1; j_gene: TRBJ2-5; CDR3aa: CASRPGQTQETQYF; CDR3nt: TGTGCCAGCAGGCCGGGACAGACTCAAGAGACCCAGTACTTC
abundance: few; v_gene: TRBV9; d_gene: -; j_gene: TRBJ2-2; CDR3aa: CASSVPLGENTGELFF; CDR3nt: TGTGCCAGCAGCGTACCCCTCGGGGAGAACACCGGGGAGCTGTTTTTT
abundance: few; v_gene: TRBV15; d_gene: -; j_gene: TRBJ2-3; CDR3aa: CATSSGPYYTQYF; CDR3nt: TGTGCCACCAGCAGTGGCCCATACTATACGCAGTATTTT
abundance: few; v_gene: TRBV18; d_gene: -; j_gene: TRBJ2-3; CDR3aa: CASSASGLNSSTDTQYF; CDR3nt: TGTGCCAGCTCAGCCTCGGGGCTAAACTCTAGCACAGATACGCAGTATTTT
abundance: -; v_gene: TRBV3-1; d_gene: -; j_gene: TRBJ1-1; CDR3aa: CASSQSGADTEAFF; CDR3nt: TGTGCCAGCAGCCAAAGTGGTGCGGACACTGAAGCTTTCTTT
abundance: -; v_gene: TRBV7-2; d_gene: TRBD1; j_gene: TRBJ2-6; CDR3aa: CASSYSGTGFSGANVLTF; CDR3nt: TGTGCCAGCAGCTACTCCGGGACAGGGTTCTCTGGGGCCAACGTCCTGACTTTC
abundance: few; v_gene: TRBV4-3; d_gene: -; j_gene: TRBJ1-5; CDR3aa: CASSQDSGNNQPQHF; CDR3nt: TGCGCCAGCAGCCAAGATTCGGGAAACAATCAGCCCCAGCATTTT
abundance: -; v_gene: TRBV7-2; d_gene: TRBD1; j_gene: TRBJ1-1; CDR3aa: CASSLLQGALAEAFF; CDR3nt: TGTGCCAGCAGCTTGCTACAGGGGGCGTTGGCTGAAGCTTTCTTT
abundance: many; v_gene: TRBV28; d_gene: -; j_gene: TRBJ1-1; CDR3aa: CASSLAEINTEAFF; CDR3nt: TGTGCCAGCAGTTTAGCGGAGATAAACACTGAAGCTTTCTTT
abundance: many; v_gene: TRBV6-1; d_gene: -; j_gene: TRBJ1-5; CDR3aa: CASRALRTNKMGPQHF; CDR3nt: TGTGCCAGCAGAGCGCTCCGGACTAATAAGATGGGGCCCCAGCATTTT
abundance: -; v_gene: TRBV4-1; d_gene: TRBD2; j_gene: TRBJ2-7; CDR3aa: CASRPTSGTYEQYF; CDR3nt: TGCGCCAGCAGACCCACTAGCGGGACATACGAGCAGTACTTC